Presented here are 9 T cell receptor beta chains from one specimen sequenced in a study of T cell changes during pregnancy in multiple sclerosis. Sequenced by immunoSEQ multiplex PCR; TCRdb stores in-frame clones only, minus some. The sample lists about 28,000 clones; roughly nine tenths were seen once. The source material was CD4+ T cells from peripheral blood mononuclear cells, sampled in the second trimester of pregnancy. All receptors derive from a female donor with multiple sclerosis, enrolled in a pregnancy study.

The rearrangement links TRBV19 to TRBJ1-5; maybe TRBD1 (6 bases). Germline V gene sequence: CDR1 LNHDA, CDR2 SQIVND (reference sequence). This CDR3 contains 15 residues. The V gene lost 3 bases and the J gene lost 7 bases, with 16 bases spanning the gap. CDR3 residues: CASSIGGGRGQPQHF. The CDR3 DNA sequence: TGTGCCAGTAGTATCGGGGGGGGGCGCGGGCAGCCCCAGCATTTT.

The chain combines TRBV19 with TRBJ1-4, with TRBD1 matching over 7 bases. CDR1 is LNHDA, CDR2 SQIVND, per germline (reference sequence). After removal of 3 bases from V and 7 bases from J, the junction contained 8 bases not matched to a gene. This CDR3 contains 15 residues. This CDR3 is CASSIATGSREKLFF. As DNA, the CDR3 is TGTGCCAGTAGTATTGCGACAGGGAGTCGTGAAAAACTGTTTTTT.

The V and J genes are TRBV13 and TRBJ1-1; TRBD1 might be the D (5 bases). This CDR3 region has 15 residues. Trimming stripped 0 bases from V and 5 bases from J, with 13 bases between. Germline assignment: CDR1 PRHDT and CDR2 FYEKMQ (reference sequence). The CDR3 protein is CASSLGRREGTEAFF. CDR3 DNA sequence: TGTGCCAGCAGCTTAGGCCGCAGGGAAGGGACTGAAGCTTTCTTT.

The J gene is TRBJ2-1, the V gene TRBV28, with 9 positions matching TRBD1. The V gene's germline CDR1 is MDHEN and CDR2 SYDVKM. Trimming cost V 3 bases and J 3 bases; bases outside gene matches: 3. The CDR3 extends over 15 amino acids. This chain's CDR3 is CASSFGDRDYNEQFF. CDR3 in DNA: TGTGCCAGCAGTTTTGGGGACAGGGACTACAATGAGCAGTTCTTC.

The V and J genes are TRBV11-3 and TRBJ2-7; perhaps TRBD2 as D (6 bases). Trimming took off 5 bases at V and 3 bases at J, with 20 bases between the two ends. This CDR3 region has 16 residues. Germline assignment: CDR1 SGHNT and CDR2 YENEEA. CDR3 sequence reads: CASSRPGYGGGYEQYF. The CDR3 nucleotides are TGTGCCAGCAGCCGACCCGGGTACGGGGGAGGCTACGAGCAGTACTTC.

The chain uses TRBV5-5 and TRBJ2-3, with 8 positions matching TRBD2. Germline V gene data show CDR1 as SGHKS and CDR2 as YYEKEE (reference sequence). CDR3 length: 17 amino acids. The junction had 15 bases not matched to a gene; V was cut back by 1 base and J by 8 bases. The CDR3 region has the DNA TGTGCCAGCAGCTTGAGCTTGCGGGGGGCCCCCGAGGGTACGCAGTATTTT. Its translation: CASSLSLRGAPEGTQYF.

This rearrangement joins TRBV20-1 to TRBJ1-3; D is undetermined. Germline V gives CDR1 DFQATT, CDR2 SNEGSKA (reference sequence). V was shortened by 6 bases and J by 7 bases, with 10 bases between the two germline ends. The CDR3 runs 11 residues. CDR3 nucleotides: TGCAGTGCCAGACTGCGGAACACCATATATTTT. Amino acids: CSARLRNTIYF.

V is TRBV19 and J is TRBJ2-7; D may be TRBD1 (6 bases). V lost 5 bases to trimming and J lost 1 base, with 15 bases between them. The CDR3 runs 15 residues. Per the germline V gene, CDR1 is LNHDA and CDR2 is SQIVND (reference sequence). The CDR3 DNA sequence: TGTGCCAGTAGTGAAACAGGGAGTCAATCCTACGAGCAGTACTTC. Its translation is CASSETGSQSYEQYF.

The V and J genes are TRBV12-5 and TRBJ1-2; D not certain. Per germline, CDR1 LGHNT and CDR2 FRNRAP. The CDR3 loop spans 14 amino acids. Trimming took 5 bases from V and 9 from J, leaving 19 bases between them. This CDR3 is CASGQSTVINSYTF. For the CDR3, the DNA is TGTGCTAGTGGTCAATCGACTGTAATCAATAGCTACACCTTC.